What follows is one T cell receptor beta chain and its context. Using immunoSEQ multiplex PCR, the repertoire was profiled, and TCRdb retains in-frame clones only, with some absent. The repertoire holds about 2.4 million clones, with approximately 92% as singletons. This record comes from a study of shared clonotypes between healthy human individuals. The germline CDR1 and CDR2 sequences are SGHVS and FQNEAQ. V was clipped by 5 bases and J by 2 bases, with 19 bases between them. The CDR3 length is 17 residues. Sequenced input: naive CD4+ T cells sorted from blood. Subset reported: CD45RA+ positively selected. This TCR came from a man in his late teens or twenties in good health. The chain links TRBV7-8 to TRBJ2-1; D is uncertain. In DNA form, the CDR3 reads TGTGCCAGCAGCGGAAGTACTCGGAAGATACCCTACAATGAGCAGTTCTTC. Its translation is CASSGSTRKIPYNEQFF. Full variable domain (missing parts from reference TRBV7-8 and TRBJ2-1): GAGVSQSPRYKVAKRGQDVALRCDPISGHVSLFWYQQALGQGPEFLTYFQNEAQLDKSGLPSDRFFAERPEGSVSTLKIQRTQQEDSAVYLCASSGSTRKIPYNEQFFGPGTRLTVL.